This T cell receptor beta chain was sequenced in a study of response to subunit inactivated influenza vaccine. Study results and caveats: There was a suggestion from the authors that each seasonal influenza vaccination recruits few new T cells.

As concerns this clonotype: The antigen remains undetermined.

TCRdb re-called the RT-PCR reads through MiXCR, storing one row per CDR3 protein. This sample has hundreds of thousands of distinct CDR3 sequences, with about 20% found just once. CDR1 is DFQATT, CDR2 SNEGSKA, per germline (reference sequence). V dropped 4 bases and J dropped 6; count of bases not matched to a gene: 5. This CDR3 is built from 13 residues. This clonotype was sampled from a man aged 50-75 years who received an inactivated influenza vaccine. The V call is TRBV20-1, the J call TRBJ2-7, with 11 bases identical to TRBD1. The sample was PBMCs from blood, taken about 20 months after vaccination. This CDR3 reads CSATGTGGVEQYF. The CDR3 DNA is TGCAGTGCTACCGGGACAGGGGGGGTCGAGCAGTACTTC.